The entry below gives a single T cell receptor (beta chain) sequence along with its context. Its antigen is as yet unknown. This sample is drawn from a study of T cell responses to AZD1222 COVID-19 vaccine. Study-wide points: Nearly half of spike-specific TCRs reportedly go after variant regions that carry no mutations. The repertoires were collected only after the peak T cell response. The span of vaccine-associated CD4 TCRs extended across spike, with dominance at 160-218 and 743-854. White British ancestry dominated among donors, who included more females, and clonal diversity was possibly underestimated.

The CDR3 is made up of 15 amino acids. CDR1 and CDR2 from the germline V gene are SGHRS and YFSETQ. Germline trimming cut 4 bases from V and 6 bases from J; bases unmatched to any gene: 6. The table came from immunoSEQ multiplex PCR; TCRdb's copy has only in-frame clones and leaves some out. The sample holds over 95,000 clones, about 87% seen once. The specimen was peripheral blood, collected on day 0 of AZD1222 vaccination. This clonotype originated in an adult in good health. V gene TRBV5-1 combines with J gene TRBJ1-6; 8 bases agree with TRBD1. Here the CDR3 reads CASSQAGQANSPLHF. CDR3 DNA sequence: TGCGCCAGCAGCCAGGCGGGACAGGCTAATTCACCCCTCCACTTT.